A selection of T cell receptor beta chains follows, all from one sample in a study of shared clonotypes between healthy human individuals. Clones were read by immunoSEQ multiplex PCR, and TCRdb kept only the in-frame ones, dropping some. This sample has some 2,100,000 clones, with 85% to 95% found just once. The specimen sequenced was naive CD8+ T cells from PBMCs. The receptors here all came from a man aged 18 to 29 in good health. Some clones in this sample may be carry-over from other donors' samples. The CDR3 runs from the conserved cysteine through the conserved F or W. A D gene is named only where the DNA matches it firmly. Size is stated for part of the rows, as once, few or many counts, or as a class when the clone is expanded.

d_gene: NA; j_gene: TRBJ2-5; v_gene: TRBV7-8; abundance: once; CDR3aa: CASSLGGSGVLTQYF; CDR3nt: TGTGCCAGCAGCTTAGGGGGGTCGGGAGTGTTAACCCAGTACTTC
d_gene: NA; j_gene: TRBJ1-4; v_gene: TRBV4-1; abundance: NA; CDR3aa: CASSQGRITAGAPYEKLFF; CDR3nt: TGCGCCAGCAGCCAAGGACGTATCACGGCCGGCGCTCCGTATGAAAAACTGTTTTTT
d_gene: TRBD2; j_gene: TRBJ2-7; v_gene: TRBV6-5; abundance: NA; CDR3aa: CASSYGGDSYEQYF; CDR3nt: TGTGCCAGCAGTTACGGGGGGGACTCCTACGAGCAGTACTTC
d_gene: NA; j_gene: TRBJ1-5; v_gene: TRBV4-2; abundance: NA; CDR3aa: CASSQGGRGQPQHF; CDR3nt: TGTGCCAGCAGCCAAGGTGGCCGCGGACAGCCCCAGCATTTT
d_gene: TRBD2; j_gene: TRBJ2-3; v_gene: TRBV27; abundance: NA; CDR3aa: CASSLGGRRTDTQYF; CDR3nt: TGTGCCAGCAGTTTAGGCGGGAGGCGCACAGATACGCAGTATTTT
d_gene: NA; j_gene: TRBJ2-2; v_gene: TRBV30; abundance: few; CDR3aa: CAWNLGGTGELFF; CDR3nt: TGTGCCTGGAATTTGGGGGGAACCGGGGAGCTGTTTTTT
d_gene: TRBD1; j_gene: TRBJ1-1; v_gene: TRBV29-1; abundance: NA; CDR3aa: CSVEDWDRGSRSEAFF; CDR3nt: TGCAGCGTTGAAGATTGGGACAGGGGCTCGAGGTCTGAAGCTTTCTTT
d_gene: TRBD1; j_gene: TRBJ2-7; v_gene: TRBV5-5; abundance: once; CDR3aa: CASSSPGQAYEQYF; CDR3nt: TGTGCCAGCAGCTCCCCTGGACAGGCCTACGAGCAGTACTTC
d_gene: TRBD1; j_gene: TRBJ1-4; v_gene: TRBV5-6; abundance: NA; CDR3aa: CASSPRQGASEKLFF; CDR3nt: TGTGCCAGCAGCCCGCGACAGGGTGCTTCAGAAAAACTGTTTTTT
d_gene: NA; j_gene: TRBJ2-7; v_gene: TRBV27; abundance: NA; CDR3aa: CASSSSQGLSFFEQYF; CDR3nt: TGTGCCAGCAGTTCCTCACAGGGTCTGAGTTTTTTCGAGCAGTACTTC
d_gene: NA; j_gene: TRBJ2-3; v_gene: TRBV29-1; abundance: NA; CDR3aa: CSVDGGTDTQYF; CDR3nt: TGCAGCGTTGACGGTGGCACAGATACGCAGTATTTT
d_gene: TRBD2; j_gene: TRBJ2-5; v_gene: TRBV4-3; abundance: NA; CDR3aa: CASSQWGLAGEETQYF; CDR3nt: TGCGCCAGCAGCCAATGGGGACTAGCGGGAGAAGAGACCCAGTACTTC
d_gene: TRBD1; j_gene: TRBJ2-1; v_gene: TRBV6-1; abundance: NA; CDR3aa: CASRMGQGLDEQFF; CDR3nt: TGTGCCAGCAGGATGGGACAGGGACTCGATGAGCAGTTCTTC
d_gene: NA; j_gene: TRBJ2-2; v_gene: TRBV27; abundance: NA; CDR3aa: CASSLGVTGELFF; CDR3nt: TGTGCCAGCAGTTTAGGGGTAACCGGGGAGCTGTTTTTT
d_gene: NA; j_gene: TRBJ2-7; v_gene: TRBV5-1; abundance: NA; CDR3aa: CASSFSPAAGSYEQYF; CDR3nt: TGCGCCAGCAGCTTCTCCCCCGCAGCAGGTTCCTACGAGCAGTACTTC
d_gene: NA; j_gene: TRBJ1-1; v_gene: TRBV6-5; abundance: NA; CDR3aa: CASSYARNTEAFF; CDR3nt: TGTGCCAGCAGTTACGCCCGAAACACTGAAGCTTTCTTT
d_gene: NA; j_gene: TRBJ2-3; v_gene: TRBV15; abundance: NA; CDR3aa: CATSREVTDTQYF; CDR3nt: TGTGCCACCAGTCGAGAGGTCACAGATACGCAGTATTTT
d_gene: NA; j_gene: TRBJ2-7; v_gene: TRBV2; abundance: NA; CDR3aa: CASSTDGYEQYF; CDR3nt: TGTGCCAGCAGTACGGACGGGTACGAGCAGTACTTC
d_gene: NA; j_gene: TRBJ2-2; v_gene: TRBV7-9; abundance: NA; CDR3aa: CASRRLAGELFF; CDR3nt: TGTGCCAGCAGACGACTAGCCGGGGAGCTGTTTTTT
d_gene: TRBD2; j_gene: TRBJ2-7; v_gene: TRBV13; abundance: NA; CDR3aa: CASSSPGLAGAFSYEQYF; CDR3nt: TGTGCCAGCAGCTCGCCGGGGCTAGCGGGAGCCTTCTCCTACGAGCAGTACTTC
d_gene: NA; j_gene: TRBJ2-7; v_gene: TRBV14; abundance: NA; CDR3aa: CASRLTGSYEQYF; CDR3nt: TGTGCCAGCAGACTGACAGGCTCCTACGAGCAGTACTTC
d_gene: TRBD2; j_gene: TRBJ2-7; v_gene: TRBV7-2; abundance: NA; CDR3aa: CASSLVGGGNEQYF; CDR3nt: TGTGCCAGCAGCTTAGTCGGCGGGGGAAACGAGCAGTACTTC
d_gene: NA; j_gene: TRBJ1-6; v_gene: TRBV11-2; abundance: NA; CDR3aa: CASSLVSGSKSPLHF; CDR3nt: TGTGCCAGCAGCCTTGTTTCGGGCAGTAAATCACCCCTCCACTTT
d_gene: NA; j_gene: TRBJ2-2; v_gene: TRBV15; abundance: NA; CDR3aa: CATSGGRTQNTGELFF; CDR3nt: TGTGCCACCAGCGGAGGGAGAACGCAGAACACCGGGGAGCTGTTTTTT
d_gene: NA; j_gene: TRBJ1-1; v_gene: TRBV15; abundance: NA; CDR3aa: CATTFPRSGRLNTEAFF; CDR3nt: TGTGCCACCACATTCCCCCGCTCCGGGAGGCTGAACACTGAAGCTTTCTTT
d_gene: NA; j_gene: TRBJ1-5; v_gene: TRBV19; abundance: NA; CDR3aa: CASSPSGAGVQPQHF; CDR3nt: TGTGCCAGTAGTCCCTCGGGGGCCGGCGTTCAGCCCCAGCATTTT
d_gene: NA; j_gene: TRBJ2-6; v_gene: TRBV6-9; abundance: NA; CDR3aa: CASSYEIGTLASGANVLTF; CDR3nt: TGTGCCAGCAGTTATGAGATCGGGACACTCGCTTCTGGGGCCAACGTCCTGACTTTC
d_gene: NA; j_gene: TRBJ2-1; v_gene: TRBV5-6; abundance: NA; CDR3aa: CASSFSDNEQFF; CDR3nt: TGTGCCAGCAGCTTCTCAGATAATGAGCAGTTCTTC
d_gene: NA; j_gene: TRBJ1-1; v_gene: TRBV7-8; abundance: NA; CDR3aa: CASSLGGDLNAEAFF; CDR3nt: TGTGCCAGCAGCTTAGGGGGGGACCTAAACGCTGAAGCTTTCTTT
d_gene: TRBD2; j_gene: TRBJ2-5; v_gene: TRBV7-2; abundance: NA; CDR3aa: CASSLSGKETQYF; CDR3nt: TGTGCCAGCAGCTTAAGCGGGAAAGAGACCCAGTACTTC
d_gene: NA; j_gene: TRBJ1-2; v_gene: TRBV9; abundance: NA; CDR3aa: CASSVGAAYTF; CDR3nt: TGTGCCAGCAGCGTAGGGGCAGCCTACACCTTC
d_gene: TRBD2; j_gene: TRBJ2-1; v_gene: TRBV5-4; abundance: NA; CDR3aa: CASSLRTSGYNEQFF; CDR3nt: TGTGCCAGCAGCTTGCGGACTAGCGGTTACAATGAGCAGTTCTTC
d_gene: NA; j_gene: TRBJ1-5; v_gene: TRBV19; abundance: NA; CDR3aa: CASSPTDAAGQPQHF; CDR3nt: TGTGCCAGTAGCCCTACGGACGCTGCGGGTCAGCCCCAGCATTTT
d_gene: NA; j_gene: TRBJ2-3; v_gene: TRBV5-6; abundance: NA; CDR3aa: CASSLGTESTDTQYF; CDR3nt: TGTGCCAGCAGCTTGGGGACTGAAAGCACAGATACGCAGTATTTT
d_gene: NA; j_gene: TRBJ2-2; v_gene: TRBV28; abundance: NA; CDR3aa: CASTPWVSGELFF; CDR3nt: TGTGCCAGTACACCCTGGGTTTCCGGGGAGCTGTTTTTT
d_gene: NA; j_gene: TRBJ2-1; v_gene: TRBV7-9; abundance: NA; CDR3aa: CASSLQGSYNEQFF; CDR3nt: TGTGCCAGCAGCTTACAAGGCTCCTACAATGAGCAGTTCTTC
d_gene: NA; j_gene: TRBJ2-7; v_gene: TRBV4-3; abundance: NA; CDR3aa: CASSTRAGPYEQYF; CDR3nt: TGCGCCAGCAGCACCCGGGCTGGACCTTACGAGCAGTACTTC
d_gene: NA; j_gene: TRBJ2-1; v_gene: TRBV2; abundance: NA; CDR3aa: CASSETVRPEYEQFF; CDR3nt: TGTGCCAGCAGTGAAACAGTGAGACCGGAGTATGAGCAGTTCTTC
d_gene: TRBD1; j_gene: TRBJ2-7; v_gene: TRBV7-9; abundance: NA; CDR3aa: CASSYMGQETYEQYF; CDR3nt: TGTGCCAGCAGCTATATGGGACAGGAGACCTACGAGCAGTACTTC
d_gene: TRBD1; j_gene: TRBJ1-1; v_gene: TRBV6-5; abundance: NA; CDR3aa: CATGTGRTMNTEAFF; CDR3nt: TGTGCCACAGGGACAGGGCGAACAATGAACACTGAAGCTTTCTTT
d_gene: NA; j_gene: TRBJ1-2; v_gene: TRBV7-9; abundance: NA; CDR3aa: CASSSLTGYTF; CDR3nt: TGTGCCAGCAGCTCCTTGACTGGCTACACCTTC
d_gene: NA; j_gene: TRBJ1-2; v_gene: TRBV29-1; abundance: NA; CDR3aa: CSVEQGAF; CDR3nt: TGCAGCGTTGAACAAGGGGCTTTC